These 29 T cell receptor beta chains came from one sample sequenced in a study of patients and donors after allogeneic stem cell transplantation. MiXCR, run by TCRdb on the RT-PCR reads, gives a single entry per CDR3 protein. The table records around 160,000 distinct CDR3 sequences, about 32% of them present only once. Sequencing was carried out using blood, either unsorted or a sorted T cell fraction (not recorded which). These receptors all come from a human donor who was either an allogeneic HSCT recipient or a stem cell or donor lymphocyte infusion donor (not recorded which). It is not recorded whose cells these are; they may come from a transplant donor.

The V gene is TRBV7-8, the J gene TRBJ2-3; D is unresolved. The V end lost 5 bases, the J end lost 2 bases, and 14 bases lay between the germline ends. The CDR3 runs 15 residues. CDR1 and CDR2 from the germline V gene are SGHVS and FQNEAQ. This CDR3 is CASSEPRTPTDTQYF. CDR3 nucleotide sequence: TGTGCCAGCAGCGAACCTCGAACTCCCACAGATACGCAGTATTTT. Full variable domain (remainder filled in from reference TRBV7-8 and TRBJ2-3): GAGVSQSPRYKVAKRGQDVALRCDPISGHVSLFWYQQALGQGPEFLTYFQNEAQLDKSGLPSDRFFAERPEGSVSTLKIQRTQQEDSAVYLCASSEPRTPTDTQYFGPGTRLTVL.

The chain couples TRBV14 to TRBJ1-1; D not resolved. The CDR3 runs 13 residues. The germline gives CDR1 SGHDN, CDR2 FVKESK. The V end was cut by 5 bases, the J end by 0 bases, with 7 bases between. Here the CDR3 reads CASSRGLNTEAFF. DNA for the CDR3: TGTGCCAGCAGCAGAGGGTTGAACACTGAAGCTTTCTTT.

V is TRBV30 and J is TRBJ1-1; a weak D match, TRBD1 (6 bases). This CDR3 comprises 15 residues. Per the germline V gene, CDR1 is GTSNPN and CDR2 is SVGIG (reference sequence). The V gene lost 0 bases and the J gene lost 5 bases, with 16 bases spanning the gap. CDR3 in amino acids: CAWSVGWGPGTEAFF. CDR3 nucleotide sequence: TGTGCCTGGAGTGTAGGATGGGGGCCGGGAACTGAAGCTTTCTTT. Based on the CDR3 plus reference TRBV30 and TRBJ1-1, the full variable domain is SQTIHQWPATLVQPVGSPLSLECTVEGTSNPNLYWYRQAAGRGLQLLFYSVGIGQISSEVPQNLSASRPQDRQFILSSKKLLLSDSGFYLCAWSVGWGPGTEAFFGQGTRLTVV.

The chain combines TRBV4-3 with TRBJ1-1; D remains ambiguous. The CDR3 extends over 19 amino acids. With 0 bases removed from V and 4 bases from J, the gap between germline ends came to 24 bases. In germline, CDR1 is LGHNA, CDR2 YSLEER. Here the CDR3 reads CASSQDPGRWADGSTEAFF. The DNA of the CDR3 is TGCGCCAGCAGCCAAGACCCGGGCCGCTGGGCTGATGGGAGCACTGAAGCTTTCTTT.

This chain joins TRBV5-4 and TRBJ2-2; 9 nucleotides agree with TRBD1. Germline V gene lookup returns CDR1 SGHNT and CDR2 YYREEE (reference sequence). The CDR3 spans 16 residues. Germline trimming cut 5 bases from V and 4 bases from J; bases unmatched to any gene: 9. For the CDR3, the DNA is TGTGCCAGCAGTCCCACAGGGGGCGCCGGCACCGGGGAGCTGTTTTTT. Amino acid sequence: CASSPTGGAGTGELFF.

This clonotype came up a few times. This chain connects TRBV7-9 to TRBJ2-1, with a tentative D call TRBD2 (6 bases). The V and J ends lost 5 bases and 8 bases respectively, with 25 bases between them. The CDR3 runs 17 residues. CDR1 and CDR2 (germline): SEHNR, FQNEAQ (reference sequence). The CDR3 loop reads CASSRGAGTPRWDEQFF. CDR3 coding DNA: TGTGCCAGCAGCAGAGGAGCCGGGACTCCTAGGTGGGATGAGCAGTTCTTC.

The chain combines TRBV29-1 with TRBJ1-1; D is ambiguous. Trimming took off 4 bases at V and 0 bases at J, with 9 bases between the two ends. The CDR3 runs to 13 residues. The germline CDR1 and CDR2 sequences are SQVTM and ANQGSEA. The CDR3 DNA sequence: TGCAGCGTTGCCCGGGTGTTGAACACTGAAGCTTTCTTT. It codes for CSVARVLNTEAFF.

The chain is built from TRBV5-1 and TRBJ2-4; perhaps TRBD1 as D (5 bases). The CDR3 spans 17 residues. Per the germline V gene, CDR1 is SGHRS and CDR2 is YFSETQ. Trimming removed 0 bases at V and 2 bases at J, with 15 bases between. CDR3 residues: CASSLEGRGGTKNIQYF. For the CDR3, the DNA is TGCGCCAGCAGCTTGGAGGGTAGGGGCGGCACCAAAAACATTCAGTACTTC.

This sequence joins TRBV7-2 and TRBJ1-3; D may be TRBD1 (6 bases). The CDR3 runs to 16 residues. Germline CDR1 SGHTA, CDR2 FQGNSA. Trimming left V 7 bases short and J 2 bases short, with 18 bases between. CDR3 DNA: TGTGCCAGCAACTCTCCGGGGGCGCGAACTGGAAACACCATATATTTT. The encoded protein is CASNSPGARTGNTIYF. Combining the CDR3 with reference TRBV7-2 and TRBJ1-3 gives the whole variable domain GAGVSQSPSNKVTEKGKDVELRCDPISGHTALYWYRQSLGQGLEFLIYFQGNSAPDKSGLPSDRFSAERTGGSVSTLTIQRTQQEDSAVYLCASNSPGARTGNTIYFGEGSWLTVV.

Only a few counts were recorded for this clonotype. The chain employs TRBV20-1 and TRBJ2-7, with 16 bases aligning to TRBD2. The CDR3 extends over 16 amino acids. After removal of 4 bases from V and 2 bases from J, the junction contained 5 bases not matched to a gene. CDR1 DFQATT and CDR2 SNEGSKA come from the germline V gene (reference sequence). CDR3 nucleotides: TGCAGTGCTACTACGGGACTAGCGGGAGGGACCTACGAGCAGTACTTC. Amino acids: CSATTGLAGGTYEQYF.

The chain recombines TRBV24-1 with TRBJ2-3, with D possibly matching TRBD2 (6 bases). The CDR3 sequence is 15 residues long. Deletions cut 1 base from V and 2 bases from J, with 9 bases between. Germline values: CDR1 KGHDR, CDR2 SFDVKD. Written as DNA, the CDR3 is TGTGCCACCAGTGATTTCGGGGGATACACAGATACGCAGTATTTT. This encodes CATSDFGGYTDTQYF.

This clonotype appeared a few times. The chain links TRBV5-1 to TRBJ2-7, with a weak D call TRBD1 (6 bases). Germline CDR1 SGHRS, CDR2 YFSETQ. V was shortened by 3 bases and J by 2 bases, with 12 bases between the two germline ends. This CDR3 region has 14 residues. As DNA, the CDR3 is TGCGCCAGCAGCTCCGGACAGAGTCCCTACGAGCAGTACTTC. Translated, it gives CASSSGQSPYEQYF. The variable domain in full, with the rest retrieved from reference TRBV5-1 and TRBJ2-7, is KAGVTQTPRYLIKTRGQQVTLSCSPISGHRSVSWYQQTPGQGLQFLFEYFSETQRNKGNFPGRFSGRQFSNSRSEMNVSTLELGDSALYLCASSSGQSPYEQYFGPGTRLTVT.

Ten or more counts support this clonotype. The chain is built from TRBV4-2 and TRBJ2-3, with 11 bases aligning to TRBD2. V lost 2 bases and J lost 0; bases outside the gene matches: 10. CDR3 size: 19 residues. Germline lookup yields CDR1 LGHNA and CDR2 YNFKEQ. CDR3 nucleotides: TGTGCCAGCAGCCAAAAATTAGGGTCTAGCGGGGGGAGCACAGATACGCAGTATTTT. It is translated as CASSQKLGSSGGSTDTQYF.

The chain uses TRBV5-1 and TRBJ1-4; unclear D gene. V lost 2 bases to trimming and J lost 4 bases, with 9 bases between them. Germline loops: CDR1 SGHRS, CDR2 YFSETQ. The CDR3 runs 14 residues. The CDR3 DNA is TGCGCCAGCAGCTTCACAGACTTTAATGAAAAACTGTTTTTT. This codes for CASSFTDFNEKLFF.

This clonotype came up a few times. A much larger clone is a single base away; this may be a read error. The V and J genes are TRBV12-3 or TRBV12-4 and TRBJ2-1; TRBD2 matches 10 bases. This CDR3 region has 14 residues. This chain's CDR3 is CTSSLGLAANEQFF. For the CDR3, the DNA is TGTACCAGCAGCCTCGGACTAGCGGCAAATGAGCAGTTCTTC.

This clonotype turned up a few times. This sequence joins TRBV2 and TRBJ2-1; 7 bases agree with TRBD2. The CDR3 has 14 amino acids. Germline CDR1 SNHLY, CDR2 FYNNEI. Losses at the gene ends were 4 bases for V and 7 bases for J; bases not matched to a gene: 7. The CDR3 region is CASSAGLAVNEQFF. CDR3 nucleotides: TGTGCCAGCAGTGCCGGGCTAGCGGTGAATGAGCAGTTCTTC.

By proportion, this clonotype is medium-sized (0.01 to 0.1%). The rearrangement joins TRBV5-1 to TRBJ1-4; D is uncertain. CDR3 length equals 14 residues. Trimming stripped 2 bases from V and 3 bases from J, with 8 bases between. CDR1 SGHRS and CDR2 YFSETQ come from the germline V gene. CDR3 sequence reads: CASSFSSANEKLFF. The CDR3 nucleotides are TGCGCCAGCAGCTTCTCCTCGGCTAATGAAAAACTGTTTTTT. The whole variable domain, remainder taken from reference TRBV5-1 and TRBJ1-4, is KAGVTQTPRYLIKTRGQQVTLSCSPISGHRSVSWYQQTPGQGLQFLFEYFSETQRNKGNFPGRFSGRQFSNSRSEMNVSTLELGDSALYLCASSFSSANEKLFFGSGTQLSVL.

There are a few counts of this clonotype. V is TRBV7-9 and J is TRBJ1-4, with D possibly TRBD1 on 5 matching bases. CDR1 is SEHNR, CDR2 FQNEAQ, per germline (reference sequence). This CDR3 comprises 15 residues. V was trimmed by 1 base and J by 6 bases, leaving 12 bases between them. The CDR3 coding sequence is TGTGCCAGCAGCTTAGTGGGCAGGGAAGATGAAAAACTGTTTTTT. Translated, it gives CASSLVGREDEKLFF.

This clonotype came up a few times. The V and J genes are TRBV2 and TRBJ1-5; D unresolved. The V end was cut by 6 bases, the J end by 4 bases, with 13 bases between. The CDR3 is 14 amino acids. Germline V gene sequence: CDR1 SNHLY, CDR2 FYNNEI. The CDR3 DNA reads TGTGCCAGCAGCCCCCGGAAGGGAAATCAGCCCCAGCATTTT. Translating it yields CASSPRKGNQPQHF.

The V gene is TRBV18, the J gene TRBJ1-5; maybe TRBD1 (5 bases). The CDR3 covers 13 residues. Germline CDR1 and CDR2: KGHSH and LQKENI. Deletions cut 3 bases from V and 4 bases from J, with 7 bases between. The CDR3 loop reads CASSPDINQPQHF. CDR3 coding DNA: TGTGCCAGCTCACCGGACATTAATCAGCCCCAGCATTTT.

This clonotype turned up a few times. This chain links TRBV4-2 with TRBJ2-7, with 7 bases aligning to TRBD2. The CDR3 is 15 residues long. V was pared by 0 bases and J by 0 bases, with 2 bases of the junction left unmatched. Germline V gene lookup returns CDR1 LGHNA and CDR2 YNFKEQ. CDR3: CASSQDGGSSYEQYF. Here the CDR3 DNA reads TGTGCCAGCAGCCAAGATGGCGGGAGCTCCTACGAGCAGTACTTC.

This chain connects TRBV7-8 to TRBJ2-1; D is undetermined. The CDR3 has 14 amino acids. Trimming stripped 3 bases from V and 6 bases from J, with 12 bases between. Germline loops: CDR1 SGHVS, CDR2 FQNEAQ. CDR3 in amino acids: CASSLQLGGNEQFF. CDR3 coding DNA: TGTGCCAGCAGCTTGCAGTTGGGCGGCAATGAGCAGTTCTTC. The complete variable domain, with remaining parts taken from reference TRBV7-8 and TRBJ2-1, reads GAGVSQSPRYKVAKRGQDVALRCDPISGHVSLFWYQQALGQGPEFLTYFQNEAQLDKSGLPSDRFFAERPEGSVSTLKIQRTQQEDSAVYLCASSLQLGGNEQFFGPGTRLTVL.

This chain uses TRBV21-1 with TRBJ2-3; TRBD1, as called in the table, went unchecked against the DNA. TRBV21-1 is annotated as a pseudogene. The CDR3 extends over 16 amino acids. This CDR3 reads CASSNYDREGTDTQYF. As DNA, the CDR3 is TGTGCCAGCAGCAACTACGACAGGGAGGGCACAGATACGCAGTATTTT.

V usage is TRBV6-2 or TRBV6-3 and J usage is TRBJ1-6, with 11 bases that match TRBD1. Germline values: CDR1 MNHEY, CDR2 SVGEGT. The CDR3 sequence is 14 residues long. The J segment lost 9 bases and the V segment lost 5 bases, leaving 3 bases of the junction unmatched. CDR3 in amino acids: CASSRTGGRSPLHF. DNA for the CDR3: TGTGCCAGCAGTAGGACAGGGGGCCGTTCACCCCTCCACTTT.

The V call is TRBV12-3 or TRBV12-4, the J call TRBJ2-2; 8 bases map to TRBD2. V lost 7 bases to trimming and J lost 7 bases; unmatched junction nucleotides: 8. This CDR3 spans 14 amino acids. The CDR3 nucleotides read TGTGCCAGCAATGAGCGGGAGCTGGACGGGGAGCTGTTTTTT. This translates into CASNERELDGELFF.

This rearrangement joins TRBV7-9 to TRBJ2-7; 7 bases are shared with TRBD1. The CDR3 has 14 amino acids. The ends lost 2 bases at V and 7 bases at J; junction bases unmatched: 8. Germline assignment: CDR1 SEHNR and CDR2 FQNEAQ (reference sequence). The CDR3 DNA sequence: TGTGCCAGCAGCTTAATGACACCAGGGGGAGAGCAGTACTTC. Translation gives CASSLMTPGGEQYF.

This clonotype was seen only a few times. The chain links TRBV7-9 to TRBJ1-5, with 9 bases that match TRBD1. The CDR3 is 16 residues long. V dropped 5 bases and J dropped 7; count of bases not matched to a gene: 12. Germline lookup yields CDR1 SEHNR and CDR2 FQNEAQ (reference sequence). CDR3 nucleotides: TGTGCCAGCAGCAATGACCCGGGACAGGGAAACCAGCCCCAGCATTTT. This sequence encodes CASSNDPGQGNQPQHF.

The chain carries TRBV20-1 and TRBJ2-2; D unclear. The CDR3 totals 13 residues. In germline, CDR1 is DFQATT, CDR2 SNEGSKA (reference sequence). Trimming shortened V by 4 bases and J by 0 bases, and 6 bases separated the two germline ends. The CDR3 here is CSAIRANTGELFF. DNA for the CDR3: TGCAGTGCTATCCGGGCGAACACCGGGGAGCTGTTTTTT.

This clonotype showed up many times. This chain links TRBV4-3 with TRBJ1-5, with TRBD1 identical over 7 bases. CDR1 and CDR2 from the germline V gene are LGHNA and YSLEER. V gave up 4 bases and J gave up 6 bases; unmatched junction bases: 9. The CDR3 totals 15 residues. The DNA of the CDR3 is TGCGCCAGCAGCCTCATGGCAGGGGGAGGTCAGCCCCAGCATTTT. It codes for CASSLMAGGGQPQHF.